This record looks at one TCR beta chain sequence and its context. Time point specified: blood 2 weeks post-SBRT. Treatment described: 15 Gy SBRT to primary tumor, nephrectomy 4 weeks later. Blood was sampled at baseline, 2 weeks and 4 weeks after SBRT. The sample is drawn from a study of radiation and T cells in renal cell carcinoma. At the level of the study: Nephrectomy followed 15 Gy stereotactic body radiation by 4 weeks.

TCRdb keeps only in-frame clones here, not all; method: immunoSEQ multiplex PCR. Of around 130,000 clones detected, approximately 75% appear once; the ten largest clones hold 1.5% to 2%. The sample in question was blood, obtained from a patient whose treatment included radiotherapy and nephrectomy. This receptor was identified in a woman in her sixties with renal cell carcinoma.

Here the CDR3 reads CASSTGDSSYGYTF. The CDR3 coding sequence is TGTGCCAGCAGCACTGGCGACAGTAGCTATGGCTACACCTTC. This sequence joins TRBV5-6 and TRBJ1-2; tentatively, D is TRBD1 (5 bases). CDR3 length: 14 residues. Per germline, CDR1 SGHDT and CDR2 YYEEEE. Deletions cut 4 bases from V and 4 bases from J, with 14 bases between.